This T cell receptor (beta chain) was identified during a study of radiotherapy plus CTLA-4 blockade in lung cancer. Study-level information: Around 19% of enrolled patients responded objectively, and 31% had disease control. Study-wide points: Per reports, early blood T cell clone dynamics, plus interferon-beta, forecast response most strongly.

As to this clone: Its antigen remains unknown.

This CDR3 region has 13 residues. CDR1 and CDR2 (germline): MDHEN, SYDVKM. Trimming removed 7 bases from V and 1 base from J, with 10 bases in between. Using immunoSEQ multiplex PCR, the repertoire was profiled, and TCRdb retains in-frame clones only, with some absent. The data hold about 84,000 clones, with about three quarters observed a single time. The V call is TRBV28, the J call TRBJ1-1, with D possibly matching TRBD1 (5 bases). Sample: peripheral blood, taken from a patient treated with radiotherapy plus ipilimumab. This clonotype was obtained from a human donor with non-small cell lung cancer that progressed on radiotherapy plus ipilimumab. The CDR3 sequence: CASIPTENTEAFF. CDR3 sequence (DNA): TGTGCCAGCATCCCGACAGAGAACACTGAAGCTTTCTTT. The full variable domain, its missing parts supplied by reference TRBV28 and TRBJ1-1, is DVKVTQSSRYLVKRTGEKVFLECVQDMDHENMFWYRQDPGLGLRLIYFSYDVKMKEKGDIPEGYSVSREKKERFSLILESASTNQTSMYLCASIPTENTEAFFGQGTRLTVV.